This TCR beta chain was documented in a study of PD-1 blockade in mismatch repair-deficient tumors. Study-level information: All were previously treated, progressing patients with approximately 11 mismatch repair-deficient cancer types.

Study results and caveats: Rapid post-treatment expansion, then contraction, generally preceding radiologic response, marked tumor-resident clones.

Germline V lookup: CDR1 KGHSH, CDR2 LQKENI. The CDR3 totals 19 residues. The V end was cut by 2 bases, the J end by 6 bases, with 28 bases between. Clones were read by immunoSEQ multiplex PCR, and TCRdb kept only the in-frame ones, dropping some. The repertoire holds about 40,000 clones, with 70% to 90% as singletons. Details on this clone: The antigen remains unidentified.

All patients were mismatch repair deficient, assessed by either PCR or immunohistochemistry. TCR sequencing covered a few patients who responded to pembrolizumab. Sequenced material: peripheral blood, taken approximately 78 weeks after starting pembrolizumab. This chain uses TRBV18 with TRBJ1-1; D remains unclear. The clonotype comes from an adult with mismatch repair-deficient cancer. The CDR3, as DNA: TGTGCCAGCTCACCAACTAATGGCTTAGTGGGAGCGGGATATGCTGAAGCTTTCTTT. It yields the protein CASSPTNGLVGAGYAEAFF.